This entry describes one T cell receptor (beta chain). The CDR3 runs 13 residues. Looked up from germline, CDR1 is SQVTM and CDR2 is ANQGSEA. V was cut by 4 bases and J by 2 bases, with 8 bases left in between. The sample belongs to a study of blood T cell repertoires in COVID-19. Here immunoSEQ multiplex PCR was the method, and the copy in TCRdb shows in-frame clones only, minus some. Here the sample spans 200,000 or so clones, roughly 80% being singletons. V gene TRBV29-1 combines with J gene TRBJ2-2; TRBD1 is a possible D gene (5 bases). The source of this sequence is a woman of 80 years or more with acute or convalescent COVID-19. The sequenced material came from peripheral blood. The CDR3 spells CSVGQLNTGELFF. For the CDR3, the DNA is TGCAGCGTTGGACAGCTTAACACCGGGGAGCTGTTTTTT.